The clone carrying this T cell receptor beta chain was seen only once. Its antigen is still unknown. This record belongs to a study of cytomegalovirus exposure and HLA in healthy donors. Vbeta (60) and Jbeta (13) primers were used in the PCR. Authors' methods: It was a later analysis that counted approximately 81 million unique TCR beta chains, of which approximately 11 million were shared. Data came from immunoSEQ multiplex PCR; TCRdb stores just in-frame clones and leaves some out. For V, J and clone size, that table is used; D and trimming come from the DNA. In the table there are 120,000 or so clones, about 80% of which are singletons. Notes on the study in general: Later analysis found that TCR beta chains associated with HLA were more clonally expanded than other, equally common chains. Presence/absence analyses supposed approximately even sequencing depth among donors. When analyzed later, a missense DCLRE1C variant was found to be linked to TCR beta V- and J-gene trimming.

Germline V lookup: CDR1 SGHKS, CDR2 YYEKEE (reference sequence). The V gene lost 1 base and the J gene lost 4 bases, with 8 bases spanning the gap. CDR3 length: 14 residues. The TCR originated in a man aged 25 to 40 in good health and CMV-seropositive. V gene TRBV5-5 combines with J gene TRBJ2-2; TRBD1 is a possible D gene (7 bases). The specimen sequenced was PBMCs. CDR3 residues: CASSLQGGTGELFF. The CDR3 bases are TGTGCCAGCAGCTTGCAGGGGGGCACCGGGGAGCTGTTTTTT.